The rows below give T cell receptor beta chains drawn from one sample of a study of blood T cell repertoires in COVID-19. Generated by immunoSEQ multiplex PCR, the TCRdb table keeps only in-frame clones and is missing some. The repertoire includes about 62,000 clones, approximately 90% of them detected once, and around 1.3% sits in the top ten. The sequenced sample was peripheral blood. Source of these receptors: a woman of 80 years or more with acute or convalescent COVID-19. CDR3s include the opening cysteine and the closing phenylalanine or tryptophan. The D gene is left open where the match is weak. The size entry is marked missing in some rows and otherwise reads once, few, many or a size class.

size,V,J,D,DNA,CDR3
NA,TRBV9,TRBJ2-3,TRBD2,TGTGCCAGCAGCGTAGCGCATGGCGGGGGGAAGCAGTATTTT,CASSVAHGGGKQYF
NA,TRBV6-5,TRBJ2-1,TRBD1,TGTGCCAGCAGGAGACAGGGGAGGAATGAGCAGTTCTTC,CASRRQGRNEQFF
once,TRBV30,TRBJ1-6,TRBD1,TGTGCCTGGAGTGTCGTCCGACAGGGGCAGGAGTCACCCCTCCACTTT,CAWSVVRQGQESPLHF
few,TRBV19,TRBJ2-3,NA,TGTGCCAGTGGAGTAGCTGATACGCAGTATTTT,CASGVADTQYF
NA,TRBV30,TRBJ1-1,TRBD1,TGTGCCGGGAAAGGACAGGGAGACACTGAAGCTTTCTTT,CAGKGQGDTEAFF
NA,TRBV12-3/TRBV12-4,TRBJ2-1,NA,TGTGCCAGCAGTCCTCGGCCTGGGCGGCAGTTCTTC,CASSPRPGRQFF
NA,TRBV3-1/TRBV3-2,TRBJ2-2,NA,TGTGCCAGCAGCCAAGTTCTGAGGCGCGACACCGGGGAGCTGTTTTTT,CASSQVLRRDTGELFF
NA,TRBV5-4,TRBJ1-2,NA,TGTGCCAGTACTCGTTGGAACAGGGCACACAACTATGGCTACACCTTC,CASTRWNRAHNYGYTF
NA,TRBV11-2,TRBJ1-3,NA,TGTGCCAGCAGCTCCCGTAATGTCGGGTACACCATATATTTT,CASSSRNVGYTIYF
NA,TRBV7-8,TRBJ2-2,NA,TGTGCCAGCAGTCGGGGGGCCGCGACCGGGGAGCTGTTTTTT,CASSRGAATGELFF
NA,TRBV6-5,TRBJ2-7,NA,TGTGCCAGCCGAGTGGGAGGTCCCTACGAGCAGTACTTC,CASRVGGPYEQYF
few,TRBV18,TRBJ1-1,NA,TGTGCCAGCTCAAAGGACAAGAACACTGAAGCTTTCTTT,CASSKDKNTEAFF
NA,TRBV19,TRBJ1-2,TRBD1,TGTGCCAGTAGCTTGCGGGACAGGGGAATCTATGGCTACACCTTC,CASSLRDRGIYGYTF
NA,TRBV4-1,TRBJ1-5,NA,TGCGCCAGCAGCCAAGATGGGGTCGGGGTCCAGCCCCAGCATTTT,CASSQDGVGVQPQHF
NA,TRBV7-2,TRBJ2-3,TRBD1,TGTGCCAGCAGCTTAGAGGGGGCCGGCACGCAGTATTTT,CASSLEGAGTQYF
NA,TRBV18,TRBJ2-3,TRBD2,TGTGCCAGCTCACCGAGAGGGCTAGCGGGAGGCACTAGCACAGATACGCAGTATTTT,CASSPRGLAGGTSTDTQYF
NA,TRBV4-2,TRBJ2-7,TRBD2,TGTGCCAGCAGCCAAGATATCCCAGCGGGAGAAGCCTACGAGCAGTACTTC,CASSQDIPAGEAYEQYF
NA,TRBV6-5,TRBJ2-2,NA,TGTGCCAGCAGTTACGGTGACACCCTCACCGGGGAGCTGTTTTTT,CASSYGDTLTGELFF